This T cell receptor (beta chain) originates from a study of response to subunit inactivated influenza vaccine. J was trimmed by 8 bases and V by 1 base; bases with no gene match: 4. The CDR3 consists of 14 residues. Germline CDR1 and CDR2: LNHDA and SQIVND (reference sequence). TCRdb ran MiXCR on the RT-PCR reads and lists one entry per CDR3 protein. The data show approximately 700,000 distinct CDR3 sequences, approximately 14% seen once. This specimen consisted of PBMCs from blood, obtained roughly 15 days before vaccination. The source is a man aged 50 to 60 who received an inactivated influenza vaccine. V is TRBV19 and J is TRBJ2-1; 8 bases are a match to TRBD2. The CDR3 DNA sequence: TGTGCCAGTAGTATAGCGGGAGGGCCGTATGAGCAGTTCTTC. This sequence encodes CASSIAGGPYEQFF.